The subject of this entry is one TCR beta chain. These data come from a study of cytomegalovirus exposure and HLA in healthy donors. Between the trimmed V and J ends, which lost 0 bases and 5 bases, there was a span of 6 bases. Germline V gene data show CDR1 as SGDLS and CDR2 as YYNGEE. CDR3 size: 13 residues. The PCR contained 60 Vbeta and 13 Jbeta primers. Here immunoSEQ multiplex PCR was the method, and the copy in TCRdb shows in-frame clones only, minus some. The sample includes about 89,000 clones, approximately 77% of them seen just once. The sequenced sample was PBMCs. This rearrangement joins TRBV9 to TRBJ2-1; D gene unclear. The receptor comes from a man aged 25 to 45 in good health and CMV-seronegative. CDR3 amino acids: CASSVGGNNEQFF. CDR3 bases: TGTGCCAGCAGCGTAGGAGGTAACAATGAGCAGTTCTTC.